A single sample gave rise to the 10 T cell receptor beta chains below, sequenced in a study of T cells after yellow fever vaccination. TCRdb called the 5' RACE reads again in MiXCR, with one record for every CDR3 protein. Among 300,000 to 350,000 distinct CDR3 sequences, roughly 10% were seen once, and the ten largest hold about 3.5%. Material: CD4+ T cells sorted from PBMCs, obtained 45 days after the yellow fever booster vaccination. These receptors were taken from a man aged 18 to 29 who received the YFV17D yellow fever vaccine.

The chain links TRBV3-1 to TRBJ2-5; D perhaps matches TRBD1 (6 bases). Deletions cut 4 bases from V and 7 bases from J, with 13 bases between. Germline loops: CDR1 LGHDT, CDR2 YNNKEL (reference sequence). The CDR3 contains 13 residues. CDR3 sequence (DNA): TGTGCCAGCAGCCGGGACAACCTCGGGACCCAGTACTTC. It encodes CASSRDNLGTQYF.

This clonotype came up a few times. This rearrangement joins TRBV19 to TRBJ2-5; 7 nucleotides align to TRBD1. The CDR3 is made up of 16 amino acids. V was pared by 5 bases and J by 2 bases, with 11 bases of the junction left unmatched. Germline V lookup: CDR1 LNHDA, CDR2 SQIVND (reference sequence). DNA of the CDR3: TGTGCCAGTAGTGGATCCGGGACAGACGGACAAGAGACCCAGTACTTC. This translates into CASSGSGTDGQETQYF.

The CDR3, as DNA: TGTGCCAGCAGCAAGATTCCCTCCTACGAGCAGTACGTC. Translating it yields CASSKIPSYEQYV. V usage is TRBV7-9 and J usage is TRBJ2-7; D is uncertain. The V end lost 5 bases, the J end lost 0 bases, and 8 bases lay between the germline ends. The CDR3 runs to 13 residues. The germline gives CDR1 SEHNR, CDR2 FQNEAQ (reference sequence).

This clonotype came up a few times. The chain carries TRBV5-1 and TRBJ1-1; weak D call: TRBD1 (6 bases). V dropped 4 bases and J dropped 10 bases, with 14 bases sitting between them. CDR1 is SGHRS and CDR2 is YFSETQ in the germline V gene. CDR3 length equals 12 residues. The CDR3 loop is CASSEPTGTAFF. The CDR3 nucleotides read TGCGCCAGCAGCGAGCCCACAGGGACAGCTTTCTTT.

The chain recombines TRBV29-1 with TRBJ2-1; the match to TRBD2 covers 10 bases. The CDR3 runs to 13 residues. Trimming cost V 6 bases and J 8 bases; bases outside gene matches: 7. Germline V gene lookup returns CDR1 SQVTM and CDR2 ANQGSEA. CDR3 in DNA: TGCAGCGTAAGAGCGGGGGGGCCGGATGAGCAGTTCTTC. Its protein product is CSVRAGGPDEQFF.

The chain recombines TRBV19 with TRBJ2-5, with 8 bases matching TRBD2. Germline CDR1 is LNHDA and CDR2 is SQIVND (reference sequence). The CDR3 length is 16 residues. Trimming took 5 bases from V and 0 from J; bases not matched to a gene: 8. This chain's CDR3 is CASSALDSGNQETQYF. CDR3 in DNA: TGTGCCAGTAGTGCCCTAGATAGCGGGAACCAAGAGACCCAGTACTTC.

The chain uses TRBV28 and TRBJ1-1, with D possibly matching TRBD1 (5 bases). The germline V gene encodes CDR1 MDHEN and CDR2 SYDVKM. The CDR3 runs to 13 residues. Trimming removed 6 bases from V and 4 bases from J, with 12 bases in between. The DNA for the CDR3 is TGTGCCAGCAGACCTCCGGGGGTCACTGAAGCTTTCTTT. Translated: CASRPPGVTEAFF.

This rearrangement joins TRBV20-1 to TRBJ1-6, with D possibly TRBD1 on 5 matching bases. The CDR3 consists of 18 residues. The germline gives CDR1 DFQATT, CDR2 SNEGSKA (reference sequence). V was trimmed by 2 bases and J by 0 bases, leaving 17 bases between them. In DNA form, the CDR3 reads TGCAGTGCTAGAACCCTCCGGACAAGCCTCTCCTATAATTCACCCCTCCACTTT. Translating gives CSARTLRTSLSYNSPLHF.

This clonotype was picked up a small number of times. The chain uses TRBV6-1 and TRBJ1-5; D call uncertain. V lost 2 bases to trimming and J lost 5 bases, with 7 bases between them. CDR1 is MNHNS and CDR2 is SASEGT in the germline V gene. The CDR3 totals 13 residues. The CDR3 is CASSELLDQPQHF. The DNA of the CDR3 is TGTGCCAGCAGTGAACTACTCGATCAGCCCCAGCATTTT.

This chain links TRBV9 with TRBJ1-4; tentatively, D is TRBD1 (6 bases). The germline gives CDR1 SGDLS, CDR2 YYNGEE. Trimming pared 1 base from V and 6 bases from J, leaving 13 bases between. The CDR3 totals 15 residues. The CDR3 sequence: CASSVMGNRDEKLFF. As DNA, the CDR3 is TGTGCCAGCAGCGTAATGGGCAACAGGGATGAAAAACTGTTTTTT.